What follows are 16 T cell receptor beta chains derived from one specimen sequenced in a study of blood T cell repertoires in COVID-19. The repertoire was sequenced with immunoSEQ multiplex PCR; TCRdb's copy has only in-frame clones and lacks some. The top ten hold over 13% of the sample, which has around 170,000 clones, about 80% seen once. Sequencing was performed on peripheral blood. The receptors derive from a man in his thirties or forties with active or convalescent COVID-19.

The V gene is TRBV6-5, the J gene TRBJ1-4; D is ambiguous. Germline CDR1 MNHEY, CDR2 SVGAGI. V lost 6 bases, J lost 6 bases, and 11 bases lay in between. CDR3 length equals 13 residues. In nucleotides, the CDR3 is TGTGCCAGCAGCCGGGTCGGGGATGAAAAACTGTTTTTT. Its protein product is CASSRVGDEKLFF.

This clone was counted between two and nine times. The genes are TRBV12-5 and TRBJ1-2; TRBD1 matches at 8 bases. V dropped 5 bases and J dropped 1; count of bases not matched to a gene: 6. Per germline, CDR1 LGHNT and CDR2 FRNRAP. The CDR3 has 15 amino acids. This CDR3 reads CASGRDRGGNYGYTF. CDR3 coding DNA: TGTGCTAGTGGTAGAGACAGGGGAGGTAACTATGGCTACACCTTC.

The rearrangement links TRBV7-9 to TRBJ1-1, with 11 bases aligning to TRBD1. Germline V lookup: CDR1 SEHNR, CDR2 FQNEAQ (reference sequence). The CDR3 has 15 residues. V lost 3 bases and J lost 5; bases outside the gene matches: 5. For the CDR3, the DNA is TGTGCCAGCAGCTTCGGGACAGGGGGGGATACTGAAGCTTTCTTT. Its translation: CASSFGTGGDTEAFF.

Notes on this clone: One end of the junction varies from germline; a read error may be responsible. V usage is TRBV2 and J usage is TRBJ2-6; 7 bases agree with TRBD1. Per the germline V gene, CDR1 is SNHLY and CDR2 is FYNNEI. The CDR3 spans 11 residues. CDR3 nucleotides: TGTGCCAGCAGCCCCGACAGGGAAATGTCTTTC. Amino acid sequence: CASSPDREMSF.

The gene calls are TRBV18 and TRBJ2-2; a weak D match, TRBD1 (6 bases). This CDR3 has 15 amino acids. Germline CDR1 is KGHSH and CDR2 is LQKENI. Trimming shortened V by 2 bases and J by 3 bases, and 10 bases separated the two germline ends. The CDR3, as DNA: TGTGCCAGCTCACCATGGCGACAGGACACCGGGGAGCTGTTTTTT. Translating gives CASSPWRQDTGELFF.

This clone appeared a single time. This chain connects TRBV5-1 to TRBJ2-2; the D is unclear. There are 14 residues in the CDR3. V was trimmed by 0 bases and J by 3 bases, leaving 6 bases between them. Germline V gene lookup returns CDR1 SGHRS and CDR2 YFSETQ. CDR3 region: CASSLASDTGELFF. CDR3 DNA sequence: TGCGCCAGCAGCTTGGCCAGCGACACCGGGGAGCTGTTTTTT.

In nucleotides, the CDR3 is TGTGCCAGCAGTTTAACAGGAGACTACGAGCAGTACTTC. As protein: CASSLTGDYEQYF. The rearrangement joins TRBV27 to TRBJ2-7; D may be TRBD1 (5 bases). Per germline, CDR1 MNHEY and CDR2 SMNVEV (reference sequence). The CDR3 loop spans 13 amino acids. V was cut by 2 bases and J by 3 bases, with 8 bases left in between.

This clone was found a few times. V and J are TRBV10-2 and TRBJ2-5, with TRBD2 matching over 8 bases. Germline assignment: CDR1 WSHSY and CDR2 SAAADI. J was trimmed by 2 bases and V by 6 bases; bases with no gene match: 11. This CDR3 has 16 residues. The CDR3 sequence: CASRTSAGAGQETQYF. The CDR3 DNA reads as TGCGCCAGCAGAACATCAGCGGGAGCAGGGCAAGAGACCCAGTACTTC.

The chain carries TRBV25-1 and TRBJ2-4, with a tentative D call TRBD1 (6 bases). The germline V gene encodes CDR1 MGHDK and CDR2 SYGVNS. The V and J ends lost 11 bases and 3 bases respectively, with 14 bases between them. CDR3 size: 13 residues. Here the CDR3 reads CAAGDNDKNIQYF. The CDR3 DNA is TGTGCCGCAGGGGACAACGACAAAAACATTCAGTACTTC.

The chain has TRBV19 and TRBJ1-6, with 10 bases fitting TRBD1. J lost 10 bases, V lost 6 bases, and 3 bases had no gene match. Germline V gene lookup returns CDR1 LNHDA and CDR2 SQIVND (reference sequence). There are 13 residues in the CDR3. This chain's CDR3 is CASRTGGTSPLHF. The CDR3 DNA is TGTGCCAGTAGGACAGGGGGCACATCACCCCTCCACTTT.

CDR3 in DNA: TGCAGCGCCCCCCGTCAAAAACTGTTTTTT. Translating it yields CSAPRQKLFF. The chain employs TRBV29-1 and TRBJ1-4; D not resolved. CDR3 length: 10 residues. The V end was cut by 7 bases, the J end by 9 bases, with 9 bases between. CDR1 and CDR2 from the germline V gene are SQVTM and ANQGSEA.

V gene TRBV30 combines with J gene TRBJ2-1; D is uncertain. The CDR3 has 12 amino acids. Germline values: CDR1 GTSNPN, CDR2 SVGIG (reference sequence). V lost 2 bases to trimming and J lost 8 bases, with 10 bases between them. The CDR3 loop is CAWSSPQDEQFF. The CDR3 bases are TGTGCCTGGAGTAGTCCCCAGGATGAGCAGTTCTTC.

The rearrangement links TRBV5-1 to TRBJ1-1; 7 bases match TRBD1. Germline loops: CDR1 SGHRS, CDR2 YFSETQ. V lost 6 bases, J lost 4 bases, and 9 bases stayed unmatched. This CDR3 spans 14 amino acids. The CDR3 loop is CASTPGGTVTEAFF. DNA for the CDR3: TGCGCCAGCACCCCCGGCGGGACAGTCACTGAAGCTTTCTTT.

The chain links TRBV4-1 to TRBJ2-7; 9 nucleotides match TRBD2. V dropped 0 bases and J dropped 6; count of bases not matched to a gene: 9. The CDR3 is 16 residues long. CDR1 and CDR2 from the germline V gene are MGHRA and YSYEKL. CDR3 nucleotides: TGCGCCAGCAGCCAAGAGGCGGGCGGGGGGGCCGCCGAGCAGTACGTC. Residues: CASSQEAGGGAAEQYV.

This chain connects TRBV9 to TRBJ2-1; a weak D match, TRBD1 (6 bases). Germline assignment: CDR1 SGDLS and CDR2 YYNGEE. Trimming shortened V by 1 base and J by 10 bases, and 15 bases separated the two germline ends. This CDR3 is built from 14 residues. The CDR3 loop reads CASSVTGHPREQFF. In nucleotides, the CDR3 is TGTGCCAGCAGCGTAACGGGACACCCGCGGGAGCAGTTCTTC.

The chain employs TRBV29-1 and TRBJ2-3, with TRBD1 identical over 8 bases. V shed 8 bases, J shed 5 bases, and the junction held 6 bases outside the gene matches. CDR1 and CDR2 from the germline V gene are SQVTM and ANQGSEA. This CDR3 has 12 residues. The CDR3 DNA reads TGCAGCCCGACAGGGGCCGGAGATACGCAGTATTTT. Encoded protein: CSPTGAGDTQYF.